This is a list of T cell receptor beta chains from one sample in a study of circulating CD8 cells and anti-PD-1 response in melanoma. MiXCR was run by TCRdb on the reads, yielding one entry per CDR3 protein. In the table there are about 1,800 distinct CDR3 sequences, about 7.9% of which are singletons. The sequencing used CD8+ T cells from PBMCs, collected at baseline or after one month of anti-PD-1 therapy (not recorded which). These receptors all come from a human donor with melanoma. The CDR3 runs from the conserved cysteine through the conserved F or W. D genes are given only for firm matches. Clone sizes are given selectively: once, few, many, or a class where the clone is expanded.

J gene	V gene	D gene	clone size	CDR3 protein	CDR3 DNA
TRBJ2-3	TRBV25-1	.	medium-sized	CASSSDRNTQYF	TGTGCCAGTTCATCGGACAGAAATACGCAGTATTTT
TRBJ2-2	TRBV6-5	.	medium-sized	CASSYEDTGELFF	TGTGCCAGCAGTTACGAGGACACCGGGGAGCTGTTTTTT
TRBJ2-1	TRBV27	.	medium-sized	CASSEQIYSYNEQFF	TGTGCCAGCAGTGAACAGATTTACTCCTACAATGAGCAGTTCTTC
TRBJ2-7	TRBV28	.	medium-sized	CATLGSYEQYF	TGTGCCACTCTAGGATCCTACGAGCAGTACTTC
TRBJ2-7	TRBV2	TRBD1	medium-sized	CARGDRDYEQYF	TGTGCCAGAGGGGACAGGGACTACGAGCAGTACTTC
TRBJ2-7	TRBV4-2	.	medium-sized	CASSQSQSYEQYF	TGTGCCAGCAGCCAATCCCAGTCCTACGAGCAGTACTTC
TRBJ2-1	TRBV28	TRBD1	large	CASSPGTGEAFF	TGTGCCAGCAGTCCAGGGACAGGGGAGGCGTTCTTC
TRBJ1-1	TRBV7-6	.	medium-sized	CASSLVGQGDGSDTEAFF	TGTGCCAGCAGCTTAGTAGGCCAGGGTGATGGATCGGACACTGAAGCTTTCTTT
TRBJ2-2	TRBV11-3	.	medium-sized	CASSPTGTGELFF	TGTGCCAGCAGCCCCACAGGGACCGGGGAGCTGTTTTTT
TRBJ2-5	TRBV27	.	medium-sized	CASSLLGQGQETQYF	TGTGCCAGCAGTTTACTTGGGCAGGGTCAAGAGACCCAGTACTTC
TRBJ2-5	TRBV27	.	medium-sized	CASSLGNRETQYF	TGTGCCAGCAGTTTGGGTAACAGGGAGACCCAGTACTTC
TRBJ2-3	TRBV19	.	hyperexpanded	CASSMSTDSADTQYF	TGTGCCAGTAGTATGTCGACGGACAGTGCAGATACGCAGTATTTT
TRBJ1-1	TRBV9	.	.	CASSVAPKMNTEAFF	TGTGCCAGCAGCGTAGCCCCAAAGATGAACACTGAAGCTTTCTTT
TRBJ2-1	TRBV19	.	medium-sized	CASSPVDSYNEQFF	TGTGCCAGTAGTCCCGTGGACAGCTACAATGAGCAGTTCTTC
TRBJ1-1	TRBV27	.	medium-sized	CASSLGEATEAFF	TGTGCCAGCAGTTTGGGGGAGGCCACTGAAGCTTTCTTT
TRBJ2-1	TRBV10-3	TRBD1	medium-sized	CAISLTGGDEQFF	TGTGCCATCAGTCTTACAGGGGGCGATGAGCAGTTCTTC
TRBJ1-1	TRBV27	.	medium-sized	CASSFGRVTEAFF	TGTGCCAGCAGTTTCGGTAGGGTCACTGAAGCTTTCTTT
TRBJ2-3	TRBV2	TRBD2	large	CASKTSGRPSSTDTQYF	TGTGCCAGCAAGACCAGCGGGAGGCCCTCCAGCACAGATACGCAGTATTTT
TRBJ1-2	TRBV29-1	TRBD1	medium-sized	CSVDRSGGAHYGYTF	TGCAGCGTTGATCGTTCAGGGGGCGCTCACTATGGCTACACCTTC
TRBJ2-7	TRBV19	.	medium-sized	CASSINVARPYEQYF	TGTGCCAGTAGTATTAATGTGGCGCGTCCCTACGAGCAGTACTTC
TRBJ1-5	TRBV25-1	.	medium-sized	CASSERESNQPQHF	TGTGCCAGCAGTGAAAGGGAGAGCAATCAGCCCCAGCATTTT
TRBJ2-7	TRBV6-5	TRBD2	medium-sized	CASSSGGGRASYEQYF	TGTGCCAGCAGTTCTGGCGGCGGGAGGGCGTCCTACGAGCAGTACTTC
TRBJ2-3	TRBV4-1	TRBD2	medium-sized	CASSQAGSGGSTDTQYF	TGCGCCAGCAGCCAAGCCGGTAGCGGGGGCAGCACAGATACGCAGTATTTT
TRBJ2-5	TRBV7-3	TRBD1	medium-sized	CASSTQGGETQYF	TGTGCCAGCAGCACACAGGGGGGAGAGACCCAGTACTTC
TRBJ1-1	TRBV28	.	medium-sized	CASSPSMGVYEAFF	TGTGCCAGCAGTCCTTCGATGGGAGTTTATGAAGCTTTCTTT
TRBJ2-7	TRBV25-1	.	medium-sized	CASSDMEQGHEQYF	TGTGCCAGCAGTGACATGGAACAGGGCCACGAGCAGTACTTC